The rows below give T cell receptor beta chains drawn from one sample of a study of blood T cell repertoires in COVID-19. The protocol was immunoSEQ multiplex PCR, while the TCRdb copy is restricted to in-frame clones and leaves out a portion. Of roughly 140,000 clones listed, roughly four fifths are singletons. Sequencing used peripheral blood. The receptors were gathered from an elderly woman with acute or convalescent COVID-19. The CDR3 runs from the conserved cysteine through the conserved F or W. The D gene is left open where the match is weak. Some rows have no size entry. The others give once, few or many, or a class for an expanded clone.

clone_size j_call d_call v_call cdr3_aa cdr3_nt
once TRBJ1-4 TRBD1 TRBV20-1 CSASVRGREKLFF TGCAGTGCTAGTGTCAGGGGGCGTGAAAAACTGTTTTTT
NA TRBJ2-3 TRBD2 TRBV19 CASSVSSGHSDTQYF TGTGCCAGCAGCGTTTCTAGCGGACACTCAGATACGCAGTATTTT
few TRBJ2-1 TRBD2 TRBV3-1/TRBV3-2 CASSLPRLAGGNEQFF TGTGCCAGCAGCCTGCCTCGGCTAGCGGGAGGCAATGAGCAGTTCTTC
few TRBJ1-4 NA TRBV5-6 CASSLDSGREDEKLFF TGTGCCAGCAGCTTGGACTCCGGCAGGGAGGATGAAAAACTGTTTTTT
NA TRBJ1-2 NA TRBV5-1 CASSWGQANYGYTF TGCGCCAGCAGCTGGGGGCAGGCGAACTATGGCTACACCTTC
NA TRBJ2-5 NA TRBV24-1 CATQGSRGETQYF TGTGCCACCCAGGGATCACGGGGGGAGACCCAGTACTTC
once TRBJ2-4 TRBD2 TRBV30 CAWSIRLAGAKNIQYF TGTGCCTGGAGTATCCGACTAGCGGGAGCCAAAAACATTCAGTACTTC
NA TRBJ1-4 NA TRBV28 CASSKNFNEKLFF TGTGCCAGCAGTAAAAACTTTAATGAAAAACTGTTTTTT
NA TRBJ2-2 NA TRBV19 CASSPRRANTGELFF TGTGCCAGTAGTCCCCGCAGGGCGAACACCGGGGAGCTGTTTTTT
NA TRBJ2-5 NA TRBV19 CASSLQRETQYF TGTGCCAGTAGTCTCCAGCGTGAGACCCAGTACTTC
once TRBJ1-2 TRBD1 TRBV5-1 CASSLRQGGGYTF TGCGCCAGCAGCTTGCGACAGGGAGGCGGCTACACCTTC
NA TRBJ1-6 NA TRBV27 CASSLFGRTIGAPLHF TGTGCCAGCAGTTTATTCGGACGGACTATAGGGGCACCCCTCCACTTT
NA TRBJ1-4 NA TRBV28 CASIDSQGSSKKLFF TGTGCCAGCATTGACTCACAGGGTTCGAGTAAAAAACTGTTTTTT
NA TRBJ2-5 TRBD1 TRBV27 CASSPWTGEGETQYF TGTGCCAGCAGTCCGTGGACAGGGGAGGGGGAGACCCAGTACTTC
NA TRBJ1-6 NA TRBV28 CASSLAAVGSPLHF TGTGCCAGCAGTTTGGCGGCCGTCGGTTCACCCCTCCACTTT
NA TRBJ2-5 TRBD2 TRBV5-1 CASRLAGGGETQYF TGCGCCAGCAGACTAGCGGGAGGAGGAGAGACCCAGTACTTC
few TRBJ1-5 NA TRBV10-3 CASKNREYQPQHF TGTGCCTCAAAGAACAGGGAGTATCAGCCCCAGCATTTT
once TRBJ2-1 TRBD2 TRBV7-6 CASSSPVAAGGGNEQFF TGTGCCAGCAGCTCCCCCGTGGCCGCGGGAGGGGGGAATGAGCAGTTCTTC
NA TRBJ2-7 NA TRBV10-2 CASRESPYEQYF TGCGCCAGCCGAGAGTCCCCGTACGAGCAGTACTTC
NA TRBJ1-6 NA TRBV2 CASSEGLLYNSPLHF TGTGCCAGCAGCGAGGGACTCCTCTATAATTCACCCCTCCACTTT
NA TRBJ1-1 NA TRBV9 CASRRGHMNTEAFF TGTGCCAGCAGAAGGGGACACATGAACACTGAAGCTTTCTTT
NA TRBJ2-2 NA TRBV5-1 CASSSVWQTGTGELFF TGCGCCAGCAGCTCCGTTTGGCAGACTGGGACCGGGGAGCTGTTTTTT
few TRBJ1-1 TRBD1 TRBV3-1/TRBV3-2 CASSHRGPNTEAFF TGTGCCAGCAGCCACAGGGGGCCGAACACTGAAGCTTTCTTT
NA TRBJ2-7 TRBD2 TRBV19 CASSRTGTSASYEQYF TGTGCCAGTAGTAGAACCGGGACTAGCGCCTCCTACGAGCAGTACTTC
NA TRBJ1-3 NA TRBV28 CASSLYPGWPYSGNTIYF TGTGCCAGCAGTTTATATCCGGGTTGGCCTTACTCTGGAAACACCATATATTTT
once TRBJ2-3 TRBD2 TRBV2 CASSDGTSGGYTQYF TGTGCCAGCAGTGACGGGACTAGCGGCGGGTATACGCAGTATTTT
NA TRBJ1-6 TRBD1 TRBV7-2 CASSRIGQGGFNSPLHF TGTGCCAGCAGCCGGATCGGACAGGGCGGGTTTAATTCACCCCTCCACTTT
NA TRBJ2-1 NA TRBV11-2 CASSPPPYNEQFF TGTGCCAGCAGCCCCCCCCCATACAATGAGCAGTTCTTC
NA TRBJ2-5 NA TRBV6-5 CASSKDGMGETQYF TGTGCCAGCAGTAAGGACGGGATGGGGGAGACCCAGTACTTC
NA TRBJ2-1 NA TRBV5-8 CASSLDLLYNEQFF TGTGCCAGCAGCTTGGATCTACTCTACAATGAGCAGTTCTTC
NA TRBJ2-1 TRBD2 TRBV9 CASSELGTSGRQFF TGTGCCAGCAGCGAGCTCGGGACTAGCGGAAGGCAGTTCTTC
NA TRBJ2-1 TRBD2 TRBV4-2 CASSQDRLAPLNEQFF TGTGCCAGCAGCCAAGATCGACTAGCCCCTTTGAATGAGCAGTTCTTC
NA TRBJ1-1 NA TRBV7-9 CASSLTDTEAFF TGTGCCAGCAGCTTAACGGACACTGAAGCTTTCTTT
once TRBJ1-5 NA TRBV4-1 CASSQVSSLGNQPQHF TGCGCCAGCAGCCAAGTTTCCAGTTTGGGCAATCAGCCCCAGCATTTT